Presented here are 18 T cell receptor beta chains from one specimen sequenced in a study of T cell responses to AZD1222 COVID-19 vaccine. Sequencing was performed with immunoSEQ multiplex PCR; in TCRdb, only in-frame clones are kept and a portion is missing. Of around 150,000 clones in the sample, about nine tenths are singletons; the top ten hold more than 5.5%. Sequenced here: peripheral blood, sampled on day 0 of AZD1222 vaccination. The receptors stem from an adult in good health.

V is TRBV6-5 and J is TRBJ1-1; D perhaps matches TRBD1 (5 bases). The CDR3 contains 13 residues. V was trimmed by 6 bases and J by 0 bases, leaving 8 bases between them. Germline CDR1 is MNHEY and CDR2 is SVGAGI. The CDR3 region is CASRAGLNTEAFF. CDR3 DNA sequence: TGTGCCAGCAGGGCAGGGTTGAACACTGAAGCTTTCTTT.

The V and J genes are TRBV6-2 or TRBV6-3 and TRBJ1-2, with D uncertain. V dropped 5 bases and J dropped 4 bases, with 8 bases sitting between them. The CDR3 is 12 residues long. From germline, CDR1 is MNHEY and CDR2 SVGEGT. CDR3 sequence: CASSPATYGYTF. Written as DNA, the CDR3 is TGTGCCAGCAGTCCAGCAACCTATGGCTACACCTTC.

The V gene is TRBV2, the J gene TRBJ2-1; D gene uncertain. Germline V lookup: CDR1 SNHLY, CDR2 FYNNEI. The CDR3 contains 14 residues. Trimming cost V 3 bases and J 9 bases, with 15 bases left between them. CDR3 in DNA: TGTGCCAGCAGTGATTACCTCCCCGGCCGTGAGCAGTTCTTC. It translates to CASSDYLPGREQFF.

The V call is TRBV7-2, the J call TRBJ2-1, with 7 bases that match TRBD1. J lost 7 bases, V lost 2 bases, and 14 bases had no gene match. Germline CDR1 reads SGHTA; CDR2 reads FQGNSA. The CDR3 length is 17 residues. In DNA form, the CDR3 reads TGTGCCAGCAGCTTATCGACAGGGCACGTTGCCATAAATGAGCAGTTCTTC. It specifies CASSLSTGHVAINEQFF.

The rearrangement links TRBV28 to TRBJ1-2; TRBD1 is a possible D gene (5 bases). Trimming stripped 6 bases from V and 3 bases from J, with 17 bases between. The CDR3 has 15 residues. Germline V gene data show CDR1 as MDHEN and CDR2 as SYDVKM. The CDR3 here is CASSPLRQRDYGYTF. The CDR3 DNA is TGTGCCAGCAGCCCCCTTAGACAGCGAGACTATGGCTACACCTTC.

The chain couples TRBV30 to TRBJ2-7, with 16 nucleotides matching TRBD2. Germline values: CDR1 GTSNPN, CDR2 SVGIG (reference sequence). V lost 4 bases to trimming and J lost 2 bases; unmatched junction nucleotides: 11. This CDR3 spans 18 amino acids. The CDR3 DNA reads TGTGCCTGGAAAAACAAAAAGGGACTAGCGGGGGGGCCCTACGAGCAGTACTTC. Translated: CAWKNKKGLAGGPYEQYF.

V gene TRBV30 combines with J gene TRBJ1-6; D not certain. CDR1 GTSNPN and CDR2 SVGIG come from the germline V gene (reference sequence). Between the trimmed V and J ends, which lost 0 bases and 0 bases, there was a span of 21 bases. This CDR3 comprises 20 residues. CDR3 DNA: TGTGCCTGGAGTGTACGAGGGTCAGGTCTTCTCAGCTCCTATAATTCACCCCTCCACTTT. Protein: CAWSVRGSGLLSSYNSPLHF.

The chain recombines TRBV27 with TRBJ1-1; 9 positions agree with TRBD1. Germline V gene lookup returns CDR1 MNHEY and CDR2 SMNVEV (reference sequence). Trimming removed 5 bases from V and 5 bases from J; junction bases left unmatched: 12. This CDR3 is built from 16 residues. The CDR3: CASSQPSQGARTEAFF. The CDR3 DNA follows: TGTGCCAGCAGTCAGCCTTCACAGGGGGCGAGAACTGAAGCTTTCTTT.

The chain joins TRBV24-1 to TRBJ1-4; TRBD1 might be the D (5 bases). The ends were cut back, 6 bases at V and 6 bases at J, with 13 bases in the middle. CDR1 is KGHDR and CDR2 is SFDVKD in the germline V gene. CDR3 length: 14 amino acids. The CDR3 bases are TGTGCCACCAGTCCGAACCGGGACTATGAAAAACTGTTTTTT. Translation: CATSPNRDYEKLFF.

The rearrangement uses TRBV29-1 and TRBJ1-2; D is undetermined. CDR1 and CDR2 (germline): SQVTM, ANQGSEA. CDR3 length: 13 amino acids. The germline V and J ends were trimmed by 5 bases and 3 bases, with 13 bases remaining between them. The CDR3 sequence is CSVRLDEDYGYTF. Here the CDR3 DNA reads TGCAGCGTTCGCCTTGACGAGGACTATGGCTACACCTTC.

J is TRBJ1-2 and V is TRBV6-5; D is uncertain. The V end lost 0 bases, the J end lost 0 bases, and 8 bases lay between the germline ends. Germline values: CDR1 MNHEY, CDR2 SVGAGI. There are 15 residues in the CDR3. The CDR3: CASSYSFRSNYGYTF. CDR3 sequence (DNA): TGTGCCAGCAGTTACTCGTTCCGCTCTAACTATGGCTACACCTTC.

The chain recombines TRBV11-2 with TRBJ1-1; D uncertain. The V end lost 3 bases, the J end lost 8 bases, and 13 bases lay between the germline ends. CDR3 size: 13 residues. Germline V gene data show CDR1 as SGHAT and CDR2 as FQNNGV. For the CDR3, the DNA is TGTGCCAGCAGCTTGAGTTTCGGGATGGAAGCTTTCTTT. It encodes CASSLSFGMEAFF.

The J gene is TRBJ2-1, the V gene TRBV9; tentatively, D is TRBD2 (7 bases). Germline CDR1 and CDR2: SGDLS and YYNGEE. V lost 4 bases to trimming and J lost 5 bases, with 22 bases between them. CDR3 size: 17 residues. The CDR3 bases are TGTGCCAGCAGCCCGCGAAGGTCGGGGGGCCCGAACAATGAGCAGTTCTTC. Amino acids: CASSPRRSGGPNNEQFF.

The genes are TRBV27 and TRBJ2-7; 9 bases are shared with TRBD2. Germline assignment: CDR1 MNHEY and CDR2 SMNVEV (reference sequence). The CDR3 is 15 amino acids. V lost 5 bases to trimming and J lost 5 bases; unmatched junction nucleotides: 10. The CDR3 sequence: CASSLGLANIDEQYF. Here the CDR3 DNA reads TGTGCCAGCAGTCTGGGACTAGCAAATATCGACGAGCAGTACTTC.

The J gene is TRBJ1-1, the V gene TRBV30; D gene ambiguous. Germline V gives CDR1 GTSNPN, CDR2 SVGIG (reference sequence). CDR3 length: 13 residues. V was clipped by 0 bases and J by 6 bases, with 11 bases between them. Written as DNA, the CDR3 is TGTGCCTGGAGTGTACTCCTTGTCTCTGAAGCTTTCTTT. It is translated as CAWSVLLVSEAFF. The full variable domain, completed using reference TRBV30 and TRBJ1-1, is SQTIHQWPATLVQPVGSPLSLECTVEGTSNPNLYWYRQAAGRGLQLLFYSVGIGQISSEVPQNLSASRPQDRQFILSSKKLLLSDSGFYLCAWSVLLVSEAFFGQGTRLTVV.

In DNA, the CDR3 is TGCGCCAGCAGCCCCCCGGGAGGGAAACCTCTCTATGGCTACACCTTC. It yields the protein CASSPPGGKPLYGYTF. This chain links TRBV4-1 with TRBJ1-2; D gene uncertain. Trimming removed 4 bases from V and 4 bases from J, with 19 bases in between. From germline, CDR1 is MGHRA and CDR2 YSYEKL. This CDR3 comprises 16 residues.

This chain uses TRBV30 with TRBJ1-2; tentatively, D is TRBD1 (6 bases). This CDR3 contains 16 residues. Trimming cost V 0 bases and J 5 bases, with 19 bases left between them. CDR1 is GTSNPN, CDR2 SVGIG, per germline (reference sequence). CDR3 DNA: TGTGCCTGGAGTGTACCCTTCGGGACACCTAGTTATGGCTACACCTTC. Residues: CAWSVPFGTPSYGYTF. Full variable domain (outside the CDR3, taken from reference TRBV30 and TRBJ1-2): SQTIHQWPATLVQPVGSPLSLECTVEGTSNPNLYWYRQAAGRGLQLLFYSVGIGQISSEVPQNLSASRPQDRQFILSSKKLLLSDSGFYLCAWSVPFGTPSYGYTFGSGTRLTVV.

V is TRBV11-1 and J is TRBJ2-1, with D maybe TRBD2 (6 bases). This CDR3 is built from 14 residues. Germline CDR1 SGHAT, CDR2 FQDESV (reference sequence). V was shortened by 0 bases and J by 8 bases, with 11 bases between the two germline ends. CDR3 amino acids: CASSLAGVADEQFF. CDR3 bases: TGTGCCAGCAGCTTAGCGGGAGTAGCGGATGAGCAGTTCTTC.